The 20 T cell receptor beta chains presented below share a single source sample, sequenced in a study of beta chain features in type 1 diabetes. Reverse transcribing all isolated RNA meant expressed TCRB transcripts were sequenced. The assay was immunoSEQ multiplex PCR, and TCRdb's table has in-frame clones only and misses some. The sample yields some 500,000 clones, over 9.5% seen once. The material sequenced was naive CD4+ T cells from blood. Every receptor here comes from a woman younger than 35 in good health.

For the CDR3, the DNA is TGTGCCATCAGCACCCAGGGAGGAACTGAAGCTTTCTTT. Translated: CAISTQGGTEAFF. This rearrangement joins TRBV10-3 to TRBJ1-1; D possibly corresponds to TRBD1 (5 bases). Germline V gene lookup returns CDR1 ENHRY and CDR2 SYGVKD. The CDR3 extends over 13 amino acids. Trimming shortened V by 6 bases and J by 5 bases, and 13 bases separated the two germline ends.

V gene TRBV27 combines with J gene TRBJ2-7, with D possibly matching TRBD2 (6 bases). CDR3 size: 11 residues. Germline CDR1 MNHEY, CDR2 SMNVEV (reference sequence). CDR3 protein: CDGGDGYEQYV. The CDR3 DNA sequence: TGCGACGGGGGTGATGGCTACGAGCAGTACGTC.

The chain combines TRBV5-1 with TRBJ1-1; 9 bases match TRBD1. J was trimmed by 7 bases and V by 1 base; bases with no gene match: 5. Germline V gene data show CDR1 as SGHRS and CDR2 as YFSETQ. The CDR3 sequence is 14 residues long. CDR3 loop: CASSLSRTGVEAFF. The CDR3 coding sequence is TGCGCCAGCAGCTTGAGTAGGACAGGGGTTGAAGCTTTCTTT.

The chain joins TRBV6-6 to TRBJ2-3; D call uncertain. V was trimmed by 6 bases and J by 10 bases, leaving 11 bases between them. Germline V gene data show CDR1 as MNHNY and CDR2 as SVGAGI (reference sequence). This CDR3 comprises 11 residues. In DNA, the CDR3 is TGTGCCAGCAGCCGATCGTTTGCGCAGTATTTT. Protein product: CASSRSFAQYF.

The chain joins TRBV30 to TRBJ1-2, with D perhaps matching TRBD1 (6 bases). The ends were cut back, 1 base at V and 2 bases at J, with 11 bases in the middle. This CDR3 is built from 14 residues. Germline CDR1 and CDR2: GTSNPN and SVGIG (reference sequence). CDR3 DNA: TGTGCCTGGAGTGGGCAGGGGTTCAACTATGGCTACACCTTC. Its translation is CAWSGQGFNYGYTF.

This clone has just a few counts. The gene calls are TRBV4-3 and TRBJ2-5, with D tentatively TRBD2 (6 bases). V shed 0 bases and J shed 3 bases, with 8 bases lying between them. The CDR3 extends over 14 amino acids. Germline V CDR1 and CDR2: LGHNA, YSLEER. CDR3 nucleotides: TGCGCCAGCAGCCAAGATGGGGGGAAAGAGACCCAGTACTTC. Residues: CASSQDGGKETQYF.

This clone was counted between two and nine times. This chain joins TRBV14 and TRBJ2-7, with 15 bases identical to TRBD2. CDR1 and CDR2 (germline): SGHDN, FVKESK. V shed 4 bases, J shed 9 bases, and the junction held 4 bases outside the gene matches. The CDR3 extends over 14 amino acids. Written as DNA, the CDR3 is TGTGCCAGCAGCCGGACTAGCGGGAGGGCCGGGCAGTACTTC. Amino acid sequence: CASSRTSGRAGQYF.

J is TRBJ1-1 and V is TRBV29-1; 7 bases fit TRBD1. Germline values: CDR1 SQVTM, CDR2 ANQGSEA. The CDR3 consists of 14 residues. With 7 bases clipped from V and 1 base from J, the junction kept 9 bases outside the gene matches. The CDR3 DNA reads as TGCAGCGCTTTGGCCGGGACAGAGAACACTGAAGCTTTCTTT. As protein: CSALAGTENTEAFF.

The chain links TRBV5-4 to TRBJ2-1, with D perhaps matching TRBD1 (6 bases). The germline gives CDR1 SGHNT, CDR2 YYREEE (reference sequence). This CDR3 has 16 amino acids. Trimming left V 0 bases short and J 0 bases short, with 10 bases between. This CDR3 is CASSLATGSSYNEQFF. DNA of the CDR3: TGTGCCAGCAGCTTGGCTACAGGGAGCTCCTACAATGAGCAGTTCTTC.

This chain joins TRBV11-3 and TRBJ2-1; 11 bases are shared with TRBD2. The CDR3 length is 15 residues. V lost 1 base and J lost 8; bases outside the gene matches: 4. Germline V gene data show CDR1 as SGHNT and CDR2 as YENEEA. The chain's CDR3 is CASSLVLAGDDEQFF. CDR3 DNA sequence: TGTGCCAGCAGCTTAGTACTAGCGGGAGATGATGAGCAGTTCTTC.

The sample holds a few counts of this clone. The chain carries TRBV4-2 and TRBJ2-5; 14 bases agree with TRBD2. V lost 4 bases to trimming and J lost 1 base; unmatched junction nucleotides: 8. The CDR3 runs 18 residues. The V gene's germline CDR1 is LGHNA and CDR2 YNFKEQ. The CDR3 spells CASSRGTSGSPAQETQYF. In DNA, the CDR3 is TGTGCCAGCAGCCGAGGGACTAGCGGGAGCCCCGCCCAAGAGACCCAGTACTTC.

A few counts support this clone. The V call is TRBV7-9, the J call TRBJ1-3; no definite D call. Between the trimmed V and J ends, which lost 6 bases and 0 bases, there was a span of 15 bases. Germline V gives CDR1 SEHNR, CDR2 FQNEAQ (reference sequence). The CDR3 length is 16 residues. CDR3 DNA: TGTGCCAGCAGGCCTCGTGGGTCGAACTCTGGAAACACCATATATTTT. Amino acid sequence: CASRPRGSNSGNTIYF.

This clone turned up a few times. CDR3: CASKGQGLAKNIQYF. In DNA, the CDR3 is TGTGCCAGCAAGGGACAGGGTCTAGCCAAAAACATTCAGTACTTC. The chain couples TRBV2 to TRBJ2-4; TRBD1 matches 9 bases. Germline-derived CDR1 and CDR2 are SNHLY and FYNNEI. The CDR3 runs 15 residues. Trimming cost V 7 bases and J 0 bases; bases outside gene matches: 4.

The chain recombines TRBV4-1 with TRBJ2-3, with 11 bases fitting TRBD2. This CDR3 is built from 16 residues. V lost 4 bases, J lost 0 bases, and 3 bases stayed unmatched. Germline V gene sequence: CDR1 MGHRA, CDR2 YSYEKL. The CDR3 here is CASSPRTSGSTDTQYF. The CDR3 DNA sequence: TGCGCCAGCAGCCCCAGGACTAGCGGGAGCACAGATACGCAGTATTTT.

Only a few counts were recorded for this clone. The chain recombines TRBV4-2 with TRBJ2-1; tentative D call: TRBD1 (5 bases). The CDR3 spans 13 residues. The V gene's germline CDR1 is LGHNA and CDR2 YNFKEQ. Trimming left V 4 bases short and J 6 bases short, with 10 bases between. CDR3 protein: CASSPKTVNEQFF. The CDR3 DNA sequence: TGTGCCAGCAGCCCTAAGACAGTCAATGAGCAGTTCTTC.

The rearrangement uses TRBV7-9 and TRBJ1-6; D may be TRBD1 (6 bases). V lost 6 bases, J lost 6 bases, and 12 bases lay in between. Germline V gene sequence: CDR1 SEHNR, CDR2 FQNEAQ (reference sequence). The CDR3 loop spans 14 amino acids. This CDR3 reads CASSRQGTNSPLHF. The CDR3 DNA reads as TGTGCCAGCAGTCGTCAGGGGACTAATTCACCCCTCCACTTT.

The J gene is TRBJ1-1, the V gene TRBV28; no reliable D call. V lost 2 bases and J lost 7, with 11 bases in between. CDR1 and CDR2 from the germline V gene are MDHEN and SYDVKM. There are 13 residues in the CDR3. The CDR3 region is CASSLGSLLEAFF. The CDR3 nucleotides are TGTGCCAGCAGTTTAGGCAGCTTGCTTGAAGCTTTCTTT.

This clone was picked up a small number of times. This sequence joins TRBV7-2 and TRBJ1-3, with 8 bases that match TRBD1. The CDR3 extends over 16 amino acids. The ends lost 0 bases at V and 2 bases at J; junction bases unmatched: 3. Germline V CDR1 and CDR2: SGHTA, FQGNSA. CDR3 sequence (DNA): TGTGCCAGCAGCTTAGCAAGGACAGGGACTGGAAACACCATATATTTT. Encoded protein: CASSLARTGTGNTIYF.

The chain carries TRBV4-3 and TRBJ2-4; tentatively, D is TRBD1 or TRBD2 (5 bases each). CDR3 length: 16 amino acids. Germline V CDR1 and CDR2: LGHNA, YSLEER. V gave up 3 bases and J gave up 2 bases, with 14 bases separating them. The CDR3 here is CASSHVGAGTKNIQYF. As DNA, the CDR3 is TGCGCCAGCAGCCATGTCGGGGCAGGGACCAAAAACATTCAGTACTTC.

CDR3 loop: CAWGQGGNTIYF. The CDR3 DNA sequence: TGTGCCTGGGGACAGGGGGGAAACACCATATATTTT. The gene calls are TRBV30 and TRBJ1-3; 9 bases are shared with TRBD1. Germline CDR1 reads GTSNPN; CDR2 reads SVGIG (reference sequence). The CDR3 totals 12 residues. Unmatched junction bases numbered 0, after V lost 5 bases and J lost 4 bases.